The 31 T cell receptor beta chains listed next were all sequenced from one sample in a study of lymphopenia after photon versus proton radiotherapy. The method was immunoSEQ multiplex PCR; TCRdb's version includes in-frame clones alone and lacks a portion of them. The sample includes tens of thousands of clones, about 80% of them seen just once. Sequencing was performed on peripheral blood, taken from a patient treated with proton-based radiotherapy. Every receptor here comes from a woman in her 70s with pancreatic cancer.

The chain has TRBV28 and TRBJ2-7; possible D gene TRBD1, 6 bases. Germline CDR1 is MDHEN and CDR2 is SYDVKM. The CDR3 extends over 15 amino acids. Trimming left V 5 bases short and J 0 bases short, with 14 bases between. In DNA form, the CDR3 reads TGTGCCAGCAGTAAACAGGGTCCTCTCTCCTACGAGCAGTACTTC. Its protein product is CASSKQGPLSYEQYF.

This clone was detected a few times. The chain is built from TRBV5-6 and TRBJ1-3; TRBD1 might be the D (5 bases). Trimming shortened V by 3 bases and J by 1 base, and 14 bases separated the two germline ends. CDR1 SGHDT and CDR2 YYEEEE come from the germline V gene. This CDR3 is built from 16 residues. CDR3 residues: CASSSPAQGSGNTIYF. In DNA, the CDR3 is TGTGCCAGCAGCTCACCCGCTCAGGGTTCTGGAAACACCATATATTTT.

The rearrangement links TRBV6-9 to TRBJ1-5; TRBD1 agrees at 7 bases. This CDR3 has 14 amino acids. Germline CDR1 MNHGY, CDR2 SVAAGI. V shed 4 bases, J shed 4 bases, and the junction held 4 bases outside the gene matches. CDR3 DNA sequence: TGTGCCAGCAGTTTCACAGGGGAGAATCAGCCCCAGCATTTT. Amino acid sequence: CASSFTGENQPQHF.

The table lists this clone with a count of one. V gene TRBV11-3 combines with J gene TRBJ2-2, with D possibly being TRBD2 (6 bases). Trimming shortened V by 4 bases and J by 0 bases, and 9 bases separated the two germline ends. The germline V gene encodes CDR1 SGHNT and CDR2 YENEEA. The CDR3 runs to 15 residues. This CDR3 reads CASSSTRANTGELFF. As DNA, the CDR3 is TGTGCCAGCAGCTCGACTAGAGCGAACACCGGGGAGCTGTTTTTT.

The chain has TRBV11-3 and TRBJ2-2; a possible D gene is TRBD1 (6 bases). V was cut by 4 bases and J by 4 bases, with 13 bases left in between. This CDR3 has 15 residues. Germline V lookup: CDR1 SGHNT, CDR2 YENEEA. CDR3 sequence: CASSWGQGSTGELFF. The CDR3 region has the DNA TGTGCCAGCAGCTGGGGCCAGGGGAGCACCGGGGAGCTGTTTTTT. Full variable domain (outside the CDR3, taken from reference TRBV11-3 and TRBJ2-2): EAGVVQSPRYKIIEKKQPVAFWCNPISGHNTLYWYLQNLGQGPELLIRYENEEAVDDSQLPKDRFSAERLKGVDSTLKIQPAELGDSAVYLCASSWGQGSTGELFFGEGSRLTVL.

As DNA, the CDR3 is TGTGCCAGCAGAGATACAGGGCTGGGGCAGTTCTTC. It yields the protein CASRDTGLGQFF. The rearrangement joins TRBV6-5 to TRBJ2-1; the D gene is possibly TRBD1 (6 bases). The V end was cut by 6 bases, the J end by 12 bases, with 15 bases between. This CDR3 contains 12 residues. Germline assignment: CDR1 MNHEY and CDR2 SVGAGI.

The chain combines TRBV7-2 with TRBJ2-2, with 7 bases aligning to TRBD2. CDR1 SGHTA and CDR2 FQGNSA come from the germline V gene. This CDR3 is built from 16 residues. The junction had 8 bases not matched to a gene; V was cut back by 4 bases and J by 3 bases. CDR3 in DNA: TGTGCCAGCAGCTCCTTCGGGGGGAGCGACACCGGGGAGCTGTTTTTT. As protein: CASSSFGGSDTGELFF.

The chain uses TRBV11-3 and TRBJ1-1; D uncertain. Between the trimmed V and J ends, which lost 3 bases and 6 bases, there was a span of 5 bases. The CDR3 consists of 11 residues. Looked up from germline, CDR1 is SGHNT and CDR2 is YENEEA. This CDR3 is CASSLGPEAFF. CDR3 DNA sequence: TGTGCCAGCAGCTTGGGCCCTGAAGCTTTCTTT.

This clone was counted between two and nine times. The CDR3 region is CASSTRGEVLTLYNEQFF. The CDR3 bases are TGTGCCAGCAGCACCAGGGGAGAGGTTCTGACCCTGTACAATGAGCAGTTCTTC. The chain combines TRBV9 with TRBJ2-1, with D possibly matching TRBD1 (6 bases). Trimming removed 4 bases from V and 4 bases from J, with 24 bases in between. The CDR3 extends over 18 amino acids. Germline V gene lookup returns CDR1 SGDLS and CDR2 YYNGEE. Combining the CDR3 with reference TRBV9 and TRBJ2-1 gives the whole variable domain DSGVTQTPKHLITATGQRVTLRCSPRSGDLSVYWYQQSLDQGLQFLIQYYNGEERAKGNILERFSAQQFPDLHSELNLSSLELGDSALYFCASSTRGEVLTLYNEQFFGPGTRLTVL.

The chain has TRBV5-8 and TRBJ2-1; TRBD2 matches at 7 bases. V trimming: 4 bases; J trimming: 5 bases; junction bases outside the gene matches: 15. The CDR3 extends over 17 amino acids. The germline V gene has CDR1 SGHTS and CDR2 YDEGEE. Written as DNA, the CDR3 is TGTGCCAGCAGCCCGCAGCACTCTAGCGGAGACAACAATGAGCAGTTCTTC. This encodes CASSPQHSSGDNNEQFF.

The chain links TRBV7-9 to TRBJ2-7; 9 bases map to TRBD1. The CDR3 is made up of 14 amino acids. Germline CDR1 SEHNR, CDR2 FQNEAQ (reference sequence). V gave up 5 bases and J gave up 4 bases; unmatched junction bases: 6. The CDR3 sequence: CASSGTTGGYEQYF. CDR3 nucleotides: TGTGCCAGCAGCGGAACGACAGGGGGTTACGAGCAGTACTTC.

The chain combines TRBV27 with TRBJ1-1; possibly TRBD1 for D (5 bases). Trimming cost V 3 bases and J 1 base, with 15 bases left between them. The CDR3 totals 16 residues. From germline, CDR1 is MNHEY and CDR2 SMNVEV (reference sequence). This CDR3 is CASSFQGGVANTEAFF. The CDR3 DNA is TGTGCCAGCAGTTTCCAGGGAGGTGTTGCGAACACTGAAGCTTTCTTT.

V usage is TRBV11-3 and J usage is TRBJ1-3; D possibly corresponds to TRBD1 (5 bases). V lost 6 bases and J 3 bases, leaving 9 bases between the germline ends. The V gene's germline CDR1 is SGHNT and CDR2 YENEEA. This CDR3 is 13 amino acids long. CDR3 loop: CASSSGFGNTIYF. The CDR3 DNA sequence: TGTGCCAGCAGTTCAGGGTTTGGAAACACCATATATTTT.

V is TRBV11-2 and J is TRBJ1-1; D gene unclear. The CDR3 sequence is 13 residues long. The germline V gene has CDR1 SGHAT and CDR2 FQNNGV. V dropped 3 bases and J dropped 1 base, with 6 bases sitting between them. DNA for the CDR3: TGTGCCAGCAGCTTCTCAGAGAACACTGAAGCTTTCTTT. Translation: CASSFSENTEAFF.

The chain employs TRBV19 and TRBJ1-5; no reliable D call. The germline V gene encodes CDR1 LNHDA and CDR2 SQIVND (reference sequence). This CDR3 has 14 residues. Trimming took 4 bases from V and 1 from J, leaving 8 bases between them. CDR3 in amino acids: CASSTEVSNQPQHF. The CDR3 nucleotides are TGTGCCAGTAGTACAGAGGTAAGCAATCAGCCCCAGCATTTT.

The chain recombines TRBV11-1 with TRBJ2-7; 7 nucleotides agree with TRBD2. Germline V CDR1 and CDR2: SGHAT, FQDESV (reference sequence). The CDR3 spans 16 residues. V gave up 1 base and J gave up 3 bases; unmatched junction bases: 9. DNA for the CDR3: TGTGCCAGCAGCTTAGTGGGAGCCGGGGGGATCTACGAGCAGTACTTC. It specifies CASSLVGAGGIYEQYF.

The chain recombines TRBV27 with TRBJ2-1; 11 positions match TRBD2. Trimming cost V 3 bases and J 7 bases; bases outside gene matches: 20. Germline CDR1 reads MNHEY; CDR2 reads SMNVEV (reference sequence). This CDR3 contains 20 residues. The CDR3 region has the DNA TGTGCCAGCAGTTTCCGCGCTAATCCAGCCCTAGCGGGAGGTGGGAATGAGCAGTTCTTC. Protein sequence: CASSFRANPALAGGGNEQFF.

The table lists this clone with a few counts. J is TRBJ2-3 and V is TRBV7-9, with a possible D match to TRBD2 (6 bases). This CDR3 spans 19 amino acids. Germline loops: CDR1 SEHNR, CDR2 FQNEAQ (reference sequence). The V gene lost 7 bases and the J gene lost 8 bases, with 34 bases spanning the gap. CDR3 nucleotides: TGTGCCAGCACCTCGGGGACCTTCGGGGGTGGCCTGGCGGCAGGTACGCAGTATTTT. It yields the protein CASTSGTFGGGLAAGTQYF.

The rearrangement links TRBV6-6 to TRBJ1-2, with TRBD1 identical over 9 bases. The length of the CDR3 is 13 residues. V lost 4 bases, J lost 12 bases, and 9 bases stayed unmatched. The germline CDR1 and CDR2 sequences are MNHNY and SVGAGI (reference sequence). In DNA form, the CDR3 reads TGTGCCAGCAGTTCCGCCGGGACAGGGAATAACACCTTC. Translation gives CASSSAGTGNNTF.

V usage is TRBV2 and J usage is TRBJ2-2, with TRBD2 as a possible D gene (6 bases). The CDR3 contains 16 residues. With 5 bases removed from V and 3 bases from J, the gap between germline ends came to 16 bases. Germline values: CDR1 SNHLY, CDR2 FYNNEI. Here the CDR3 reads CASSRGLSVDTGELFF. Written as DNA, the CDR3 is TGTGCCAGCAGTCGCGGACTATCTGTAGACACCGGGGAGCTGTTTTTT.

Comments on this clone: At one boundary the junction diverges from the germline segment, which might be a read error. The gene calls are TRBV6-5 and TRBJ2-7, with D perhaps matching TRBD2 (5 bases). CDR3 length: 11 amino acids. The germline V gene has CDR1 MNHEY and CDR2 SVGAGI. CDR3 in DNA: TGTGCCAGCAGGAACGAAAGGGAGATGAGTTTC. Translated, it gives CASRNEREMSF.

The table lists this clone with a count of one. The chain uses TRBV27 and TRBJ1-2; no definite D call. The CDR3 spans 17 residues. The germline CDR1 and CDR2 sequences are MNHEY and SMNVEV (reference sequence). V lost 0 bases and J lost 0, with 14 bases in between. This CDR3 reads CASSLSTTQKANYGYTF. The CDR3 nucleotides read TGTGCCAGCAGTTTATCGACCACACAGAAAGCTAACTATGGCTACACCTTC.

The chain couples TRBV6-1 to TRBJ2-1; 9 bases align to TRBD1. V dropped 8 bases and J dropped 6; count of bases not matched to a gene: 5. The CDR3 spans 13 residues. CDR1 MNHNS and CDR2 SASEGT come from the germline V gene. The CDR3 region has the DNA TGTGCCAGCCGGGACAGGGTTAGCAATGAGCAGTTCTTC. It is translated as CASRDRVSNEQFF.

The table lists this clone with a count of one. The V gene is TRBV5-1, the J gene TRBJ2-3, with 10 bases matching TRBD2. CDR1 and CDR2 from the germline V gene are SGHRS and YFSETQ. The CDR3 consists of 15 residues. Losses at the gene ends were 4 bases for V and 5 bases for J; bases not matched to a gene: 7. Written as DNA, the CDR3 is TGCGCCAGCAGCCCAGGGACTAGCGAAGTAGATACGCAGTATTTT. Translating gives CASSPGTSEVDTQYF.

The rearrangement joins TRBV4-3 to TRBJ1-2; D not resolved. V lost 0 bases, J lost 3 bases, and 8 bases lay in between. The CDR3 loop spans 14 amino acids. Germline CDR1 reads LGHNA; CDR2 reads YSLEER. The CDR3 region is CASSQDEGYYGYTF. The CDR3 nucleotides read TGCGCCAGCAGCCAAGATGAAGGGTACTATGGCTACACCTTC.

This chain links TRBV7-2 with TRBJ1-3; D unresolved. The germline V and J ends were trimmed by 2 bases and 2 bases, with 10 bases remaining between them. The CDR3 has 15 residues. Germline V gene lookup returns CDR1 SGHTA and CDR2 FQGNSA. The CDR3 DNA is TGTGCCAGCAGCTTACCCCAAACACCTGGAAACACCATATATTTT. Encoded protein: CASSLPQTPGNTIYF.

This clone was detected only once. The V and J genes are TRBV6-5 and TRBJ2-5; 7 nucleotides agree with TRBD2. The J call may be in error: the DNA end matches TRBJ2-7 better. This CDR3 has 16 amino acids. The germline V gene has CDR1 MNHEY and CDR2 SVGAGI. CDR3 sequence: CASSYSRASGSYEQYF. The CDR3, as DNA: TGTGCCAGCAGTTACTCACGGGCTAGCGGTTCCTACGAGCAGTACTTC.

This rearrangement joins TRBV18 to TRBJ2-7; 12 bases agree with TRBD2. V was clipped by 4 bases and J by 3 bases; unmatched bases: 7. The germline V gene has CDR1 KGHSH and CDR2 LQKENI. The CDR3 runs 16 residues. CDR3 sequence reads: CASSRLAGDPRYEQYF. The CDR3 bases are TGTGCCAGCTCACGACTAGCGGGAGATCCCCGCTACGAGCAGTACTTC.

The rearrangement uses TRBV6-6 and TRBJ1-1; TRBD1 is a possible D gene (6 bases). V lost 2 bases, J lost 0 bases, and 13 bases lay in between. Per germline, CDR1 MNHNY and CDR2 SVGAGI (reference sequence). The CDR3 covers 16 residues. This CDR3 reads CASSYRQGLMNTEAFF. CDR3 bases: TGTGCCAGCAGTTACCGCCAGGGGCTCATGAACACTGAAGCTTTCTTT.

The V call is TRBV4-3, the J call TRBJ2-6, with D possibly matching TRBD1 (6 bases). Germline assignment: CDR1 LGHNA and CDR2 YSLEER. V was trimmed by 4 bases and J by 1 base, leaving 23 bases between them. The CDR3 has 20 amino acids. The CDR3 bases are TGCGCCAGCAGCCCCAGACAATCGACAGGAAGTACATCTGGGGCCAACGTCCTGACTTTC. Translating it yields CASSPRQSTGSTSGANVLTF.

The V call is TRBV11-3, the J call TRBJ2-1; possibly TRBD1 for D (5 bases). The V gene lost 2 bases and the J gene lost 6 bases, with 14 bases spanning the gap. The CDR3 length is 15 residues. The germline V gene has CDR1 SGHNT and CDR2 YENEEA. CDR3 coding DNA: TGTGCCAGCAGCTTAATGTCCCATAGGGGCAATGAGCAGTTCTTC. Its protein is CASSLMSHRGNEQFF.